The 6 T cell receptor beta chains reported below all come from one sample, sequenced in a study of radiation and T cells in renal cell carcinoma (dated by TCRdb to 2019 to 2021). The library was produced with the immunoSEQ multiplex PCR assay. As stored in TCRdb, this immuneACCESS dataset retains in-frame rearrangements with V and J assigned. A fraction of the clones does not appear; measured against another copy, unresolved V genes explain less than half of the discrepancy, and the remainder lacks a known reason. Within this sample are roughly 13,000 clones, with approximately 62% of them counted one time only. Around a fifth of the sample goes to the ten largest clones. The sample's time point label is to be understood as: tumor resected at nephrectomy. Taken with the paper, the label for treatment or condition translates to: treatment-naive control, cytoreductive nephrectomy. The input for sequencing was tumor tissue, taken from a patient whose treatment was nephrectomy without radiotherapy. The receptors stem from a woman older than 75 with renal cell carcinoma.

As regards this clone: The likely explanation is a read error, given a far larger clone one base away. This chain connects TRBV11-1 to TRBJ2-3; D possibly uses TRBD1 or TRBD2 (6 bases each). V was trimmed by 5 bases and J by 0 bases, leaving 18 bases between them. Germline CDR1 SGHAT, CDR2 FQDESV (reference sequence). The CDR3 extends over 17 amino acids. CDR3 residues: CASSLGGGSGSTDTQYF. The CDR3 DNA sequence: TGTGCCAGCAGCCTAGGAGGGGGGTCAGGCAGCACAGATACGCAGTATTTT.

This clone counts as medium-sized (0.01 to 0.1%). This sequence joins TRBV21-1 and TRBJ2-7; the D call TRBD1 from the table was never checked on the DNA. TRBV21-1 is given as a pseudogene. This CDR3 is built from 16 residues. This CDR3 reads CASSTRSPTGDYEQYF. For the CDR3, the DNA is TGTGCCAGCAGCACACGCTCTCCGACAGGGGATTACGAGCAGTACTTC.

This clone appeared once. This chain uses TRBV5-5 with TRBJ2-1; tentatively, D is TRBD2 (5 bases). Per the germline V gene, CDR1 is SGHKS and CDR2 is YYEKEE (reference sequence). The CDR3 consists of 12 residues. V was cut by 0 bases and J by 7 bases, with 5 bases left in between. CDR3 coding DNA: TGTGCCAGCAGCTTGGGAGGGAATGAGCAGTTCTTC. It is translated as CASSLGGNEQFF.

This clone appeared a few times. The chain recombines TRBV10-2 with TRBJ2-3, with 11 bases that match TRBD1. Germline V gene lookup returns CDR1 WSHSY and CDR2 SAAADI. J was trimmed by 5 bases and V by 11 bases; bases with no gene match: 9. This CDR3 has 14 amino acids. The CDR3 loop is CAALEGTGGDTQYF. DNA for the CDR3: TGCGCCGCCCTAGAGGGGACAGGGGGAGATACGCAGTATTTT.

The genes are TRBV25-1 and TRBJ2-6; no definite D call. The germline gives CDR1 MGHDK, CDR2 SYGVNS. Trimming stripped 1 base from V and 1 base from J, with 11 bases between. This CDR3 has 17 residues. The CDR3 loop is CASSEFGLGSGANVLTF. CDR3 bases: TGTGCCAGCAGTGAATTTGGGTTGGGGTCTGGGGCCAACGTCCTGACTTTC.

The chain couples TRBV5-1 to TRBJ2-5, with TRBD1 as a possible D gene (6 bases). The V gene's germline CDR1 is SGHRS and CDR2 YFSETQ. This CDR3 region has 14 residues. V dropped 2 bases and J dropped 4 bases, with 12 bases sitting between them. This CDR3 is CASSFLGAGETQYF. In nucleotides, the CDR3 is TGCGCCAGCAGCTTCCTGGGGGCCGGAGAGACCCAGTACTTC.